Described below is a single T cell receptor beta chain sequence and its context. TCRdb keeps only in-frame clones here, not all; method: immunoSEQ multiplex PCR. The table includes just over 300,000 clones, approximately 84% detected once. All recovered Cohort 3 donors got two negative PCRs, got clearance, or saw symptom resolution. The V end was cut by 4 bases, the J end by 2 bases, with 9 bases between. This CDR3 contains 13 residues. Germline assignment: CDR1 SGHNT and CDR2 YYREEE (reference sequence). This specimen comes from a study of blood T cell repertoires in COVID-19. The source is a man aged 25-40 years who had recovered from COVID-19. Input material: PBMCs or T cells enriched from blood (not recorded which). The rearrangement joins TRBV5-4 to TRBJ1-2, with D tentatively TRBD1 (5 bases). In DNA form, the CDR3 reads TGTGCCAGCAGCCAGGGTCAAAACTATGGCTACACCTTC. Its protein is CASSQGQNYGYTF. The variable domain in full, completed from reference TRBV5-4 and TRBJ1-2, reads ETGVTQSPTHLIKTRGQQVTLRCSSQSGHNTVSWYQQALGQGPQFIFQYYREEENGRGNFPPRFSGLQFPNYSSELNVNALELDDSALYLCASSQGQNYGYTFGSGTRLTVV.